These T cell receptor beta chains were read from a single sample in a study of CD8+ T cells in alopecia areata. Repertoires were generated with immunoSEQ multiplex PCR, while TCRdb's copy carries only in-frame clones and drops some. Seen here are 95,000 to 100,000 clones, 50% to 60% observed once, and the top ten hold about a sixth. The material was CD8+ T cells sorted from blood, obtained at approximately week 60, from a patient treated with tofacitinib. All receptors derive from a human donor with alopecia areata. Both conserved end residues are part of each CDR3. The D gene is left open where the match is weak. Clone size is shown for a subset of rows, as once, few, many or a class of expanded clone.

clone size	V gene	J gene	D gene	CDR3 DNA	CDR3 protein
-	TRBV5-1	TRBJ2-5	-	TGCGCCAGCAGCTTGGGTAGGGTTGGCCAAGAGACCCAGTACTTC	CASSLGRVGQETQYF
-	TRBV9	TRBJ1-1	-	TGTGCCAGCAGCTCGCCAATCGGGGGGTCTGAAGCTTTCTTT	CASSSPIGGSEAFF
-	TRBV7-9	TRBJ2-7	-	TGTGCCAGCAGCCCGGAACATAAAACCTACGAGCAGTACTTC	CASSPEHKTYEQYF
-	TRBV6-1	TRBJ1-5	-	TGTGCCAGCAGTGAAGGTTTTACGCTTCAGCCCCAGCATTTT	CASSEGFTLQPQHF
-	TRBV7-9	TRBJ1-1	-	TGTGCCAGCTCCTTGGGGCAGTCCAACACTGAAGCTTTCTTT	CASSLGQSNTEAFF
-	TRBV4-1	TRBJ2-7	-	TGCGCCAGCAGCCAAGTTTCGGCTAGCTTAAGGGGCTCCTACGAGCAGTACTTC	CASSQVSASLRGSYEQYF
-	TRBV30	TRBJ2-6	-	TGTGCCTGGAGTGCAGGATCCTCTGGGGCCAACGTCCTGACTTTC	CAWSAGSSGANVLTF
-	TRBV15	TRBJ2-3	-	TGTGCCACCAGCAGAGCATCGACAGCCACAGATACGCAGTATTTT	CATSRASTATDTQYF
many	TRBV6-1	TRBJ2-6	TRBD1	TGTGCCAGCGGTACAGGGGCCTCTGGGGCCAACGTCCTGACTTTC	CASGTGASGANVLTF
-	TRBV10-3	TRBJ1-2	TRBD1	TGTGCCATCCTTCGAACAGGGGGCGACTATGGCTACACCTTC	CAILRTGGDYGYTF
-	TRBV5-6	TRBJ2-3	-	TGTGCCAGCAGCTTCGGCCGGGGAACTGGAGATACGCAGTATTTT	CASSFGRGTGDTQYF
-	TRBV25-1	TRBJ2-1	TRBD2	TGTGCCAGCAGTGAATTTGTAGCGGGGGGCATGGAGCAGTTCTTC	CASSEFVAGGMEQFF
few	TRBV6-6	TRBJ2-7	-	TGTGCCAGCTCAGGGTTATACTACGAGCAGTACTTC	CASSGLYYEQYF
-	TRBV5-6	TRBJ2-1	-	TGTGCCAGCAGCTTGGTCGGCTCCTACAATGAGCAGTTCTTC	CASSLVGSYNEQFF
-	TRBV4-2	TRBJ2-7	-	TGTGCCAGCAGCCTGGATGGCCCAGGGACCTCCTACGAGCAGTACTTC	CASSLDGPGTSYEQYF
-	TRBV13	TRBJ1-2	-	TGTGCCAGCAGCCTGGGGGGAAAAAACTATGGCTACACCTTC	CASSLGGKNYGYTF
-	TRBV14	TRBJ2-6	-	TGTGCCAGCAGCCAAATGGACGTCCGCTCTGGGGCCAACGTCCTGACTTTC	CASSQMDVRSGANVLTF
-	TRBV27	TRBJ2-1	TRBD1	TGTGCCAGCCATGAGGGGGACAGGGCCTACAATGAGCAGTTCTTC	CASHEGDRAYNEQFF
-	TRBV27	TRBJ2-2	-	TGTGCCAGCAGTTTTGCACGGGGGGCTGGGGAGCTGTTTTTT	CASSFARGAGELFF
-	TRBV7-2	TRBJ2-5	-	TGTGCCAGCAGCTTAGTCGGGGGCCAAGAGACCCAGTACTTC	CASSLVGGQETQYF
-	TRBV5-1	TRBJ2-4	TRBD1	TGCGCCAGCAGCTTGGACAGGGGGCTTATGGCCAAAAACATTCAGTACTTC	CASSLDRGLMAKNIQYF
-	TRBV28	TRBJ1-5	TRBD1	TGTGCCAGCAGTTTTGTCAGGGGGCGGGACAATCAGCCCCAGCATTTT	CASSFVRGRDNQPQHF
-	TRBV23-1	TRBJ1-2	-	TGCGCCAGCAGTCAACGGGGGTCTGGCTACACCTTC	CASSQRGSGYTF
-	TRBV14	TRBJ2-3	-	TGTGCCAGCAGTCTCAGCACAGATACGCAGTATTTT	CASSLSTDTQYF
-	TRBV29-1	TRBJ1-2	-	TGCAGCGTTGCGGTCGGTGATGGCTATGGCTACACCTTC	CSVAVGDGYGYTF
-	TRBV19	TRBJ1-2	-	TGTGCCAGTCAGACGGCGGGTTGGGAGTATGGCTACACCTTC	CASQTAGWEYGYTF
few	TRBV29-1	TRBJ2-2	TRBD1	TGCAGCGTTGAGGGGGTCACAGGGGGGCCCGGGGAGCTGTTTTTT	CSVEGVTGGPGELFF
-	TRBV15	TRBJ2-1	-	TGTGCCACCGGCCGGACCTCCTACAATGAGCAGTTCTTC	CATGRTSYNEQFF
-	TRBV19	TRBJ1-1	-	TGTGCCAGTATCCTGGGCGCTGAAGCTTTCTTT	CASILGAEAFF